These 17 T cell receptor beta chains were all obtained from the same sample, sequenced in a study of graft-versus-host responses after intestinal transplantation (dated by TCRdb to the early 2020s). Receptor libraries were prepared by the immunoSEQ multiplex PCR assay. TCRdb holds this immuneACCESS table with in-frame rearrangements only. Some clones are missing; in checked studies, unresolved V genes explain under half, and the rest has no known cause. The sample table lists fewer than 25,000 clones, 40% of them with a count of one. The ten most abundant clones make up around 0.66% of the sample. Reading the label with the study, this specimen's time point is: cells obtained before transplantation from donor or recipient. Sequenced here: alloreactive CD4+ T cells from a mixed lymphocyte reaction culture, sampled before intestinal transplant. The cell subset or site label of this sample denotes: CFSE-low proliferating T cells sorted from roughly six-day pre-transplant mixed lymphocyte reaction (GvH or HvG direction). The receptors derive from a human patient who received an intestinal transplant.

The chain employs TRBV4-1 and TRBJ1-1; maybe TRBD1 (5 bases). V gave up 2 bases and J gave up 1 base, with 17 bases separating them. Looked up from germline, CDR1 is MGHRA and CDR2 is YSYEKL. This CDR3 comprises 17 residues. In nucleotides, the CDR3 is TGCGCCAGCAGCCAAAAATGGGGCATTCTGACGAACACTGAAGCTTTCTTT. This gives the protein CASSQKWGILTNTEAFF.

The genes are TRBV30 and TRBJ2-5; TRBD2 aligns across 11 bases. V trimming: 3 bases; J trimming: 7 bases; junction bases outside the gene matches: 10. The CDR3 loop spans 15 amino acids. Germline assignment: CDR1 GTSNPN and CDR2 SVGIG (reference sequence). The CDR3 nucleotides read TGTGCCTGGAGCCTCTTAGCGGGGGGGCGTGGGACCCAGTACTTC. This gives the protein CAWSLLAGGRGTQYF.

This clone turned up a few times. CDR3 sequence: CASSYVGTGNYGYTF. CDR3 DNA sequence: TGTGCCAGCAGCTATGTGGGTACAGGGAACTATGGCTACACCTTC. This rearrangement joins TRBV11-2 to TRBJ1-2; D is perhaps TRBD1 (6 bases). Trimming cost V 4 bases and J 2 bases, with 14 bases left between them. The CDR3 loop spans 15 amino acids. Germline V gene lookup returns CDR1 SGHAT and CDR2 FQNNGV.

The chain carries TRBV18 and TRBJ2-1; 12 nucleotides align to TRBD2. Germline CDR1 and CDR2: KGHSH and LQKENI. Germline trimming cut 1 base from V and 9 bases from J; bases unmatched to any gene: 10. CDR3 length: 17 residues. The chain's CDR3 is CASSPLVRLAGDSEQFF. The CDR3 DNA follows: TGTGCCAGCTCACCACTTGTAAGACTAGCGGGAGATAGTGAGCAGTTCTTC.

This clone was observed a handful of times. V and J are TRBV2 and TRBJ2-7, with D possibly being TRBD2 (6 bases). The CDR3 is 15 amino acids. Germline CDR1 is SNHLY and CDR2 is FYNNEI. Trimming stripped 4 bases from V and 3 bases from J, with 16 bases between. In DNA, the CDR3 is TGTGCCAGCAGTGGGGGGGACCGCGCCCGCTACGAGCAGTACTTC. It specifies CASSGGDRARYEQYF.

This chain joins TRBV15 and TRBJ1-4; 8 nucleotides line up with TRBD1. The CDR3 spans 17 residues. V gave up 1 base and J gave up 5 bases; unmatched junction bases: 9. Germline lookup yields CDR1 LNHNV and CDR2 YYDKDF (reference sequence). The CDR3 loop is CATSRAARGRVNEKLFF. The DNA for the CDR3 is TGTGCCACCAGCAGAGCAGCCAGGGGGCGGGTAAATGAAAAACTGTTTTTT.

This clone was seen more than once but under ten times. The chain joins TRBV2 to TRBJ1-6; tentative D call: TRBD1 (6 bases). From germline, CDR1 is SNHLY and CDR2 FYNNEI. The CDR3 totals 14 residues. Trimming pared 7 bases from V and 5 bases from J, leaving 12 bases between. In nucleotides, the CDR3 is TGTGCCAGCACCCCGGACAGCCATAATTCACCCCTCCACTTT. As protein: CASTPDSHNSPLHF.

The V and J genes are TRBV9 and TRBJ2-1; 8 nucleotides line up with TRBD2. The trim removed 3 bases at V and 3 bases at J, leaving 5 bases unmatched. Germline values: CDR1 SGDLS, CDR2 YYNGEE. The CDR3 has 15 amino acids. CDR3: CASSGTSGVYNEQFF. CDR3 nucleotide sequence: TGTGCCAGCAGCGGAACTAGCGGAGTCTACAATGAGCAGTTCTTC.

This clone was seen only a few times. The J gene is TRBJ2-5, the V gene TRBV4-1; D may be TRBD1 (6 bases). Per the germline V gene, CDR1 is MGHRA and CDR2 is YSYEKL. With 0 bases removed from V and 6 bases from J, the gap between germline ends came to 20 bases. The CDR3 loop spans 17 amino acids. The CDR3 bases are TGCGCCAGCAGCCAAGATATGAGGCAGGGGTATATACAGACCCAGTACTTC. As protein: CASSQDMRQGYIQTQYF.

This clone was counted only a few times. CDR3 protein: CASSQDLGQGVGYTF. DNA for the CDR3: TGTGCCAGCAGCCAAGACCTCGGACAGGGCGTTGGCTACACCTTC. The V gene is TRBV4-2, the J gene TRBJ1-2; TRBD1 matches 8 bases. In germline, CDR1 is LGHNA, CDR2 YNFKEQ. This CDR3 spans 15 amino acids. Germline trimming cut 0 bases from V and 7 bases from J; bases unmatched to any gene: 7.

The chain joins TRBV7-9 to TRBJ1-1; D gene uncertain. The V end was cut by 6 bases, the J end by 1 base, with 12 bases between. The CDR3 runs 14 residues. Germline V gene lookup returns CDR1 SEHNR and CDR2 FQNEAQ (reference sequence). The CDR3 spells CASRIAYGNTEAFF. The CDR3 bases are TGTGCCAGCAGGATAGCGTACGGGAACACTGAAGCTTTCTTT.

The chain uses TRBV7-9 and TRBJ2-3; tentative D call: TRBD2 (5 bases). The CDR3 runs to 15 residues. V lost 2 bases to trimming and J lost 6 bases, with 15 bases between them. Germline V gene sequence: CDR1 SEHNR, CDR2 FQNEAQ (reference sequence). The CDR3 loop is CASSLLPSLLDTQYF. The DNA of the CDR3 is TGTGCCAGCAGCTTACTCCCTAGCCTACTGGATACGCAGTATTTT.

The chain carries TRBV4-3 and TRBJ1-2; TRBD1 might be the D (6 bases). Germline V gene lookup returns CDR1 LGHNA and CDR2 YSLEER. This CDR3 is built from 15 residues. With 2 bases removed from V and 3 bases from J, the gap between germline ends came to 13 bases. The CDR3 reads CASSQKTAGDYGYTF. DNA of the CDR3: TGCGCCAGCAGCCAAAAAACCGCAGGGGACTATGGCTACACCTTC.

The sample holds a few counts of this clone. The chain uses TRBV7-2 and TRBJ2-3; TRBD2 matches 10 bases. V shed 1 base, J shed 3 bases, and the junction held 4 bases outside the gene matches. This CDR3 is built from 16 residues. The germline V gene has CDR1 SGHTA and CDR2 FQGNSA. The CDR3 bases are TGTGCCAGCAGCTTAGTCTTACTAGCGGGAACAGATACGCAGTATTTT. Translation gives CASSLVLLAGTDTQYF.

The chain recombines TRBV5-4 with TRBJ2-2; 9 nucleotides match TRBD2. V shed 2 bases, J shed 0 bases, and the junction held 2 bases outside the gene matches. The germline V gene encodes CDR1 SGHNT and CDR2 YYREEE (reference sequence). The CDR3 sequence is 16 residues long. The CDR3 nucleotides read TGTGCCAGCAGCTTCGGACTAGCGACGAACACCGGGGAGCTGTTTTTT. The encoded protein is CASSFGLATNTGELFF.

The chain recombines TRBV6-1 with TRBJ1-6; 9 bases fit TRBD1. Trimming cost V 6 bases and J 7 bases; bases outside gene matches: 7. CDR1 and CDR2 from the germline V gene are MNHNS and SASEGT. This CDR3 region has 15 residues. In DNA form, the CDR3 reads TGTGCCAGCAGCGGGACAGGGCCATCCAATTCACCCCTCCACTTT. This sequence encodes CASSGTGPSNSPLHF.

This clone occurred a few times. V usage is TRBV11-1 and J usage is TRBJ2-7; 7 positions match TRBD1. This CDR3 has 15 residues. Germline V lookup: CDR1 SGHAT, CDR2 FQDESV (reference sequence). V shed 4 bases and J 2 bases; nucleotides not matched to a gene: 8. Here the CDR3 DNA reads TGTGCCAGCAGCTCCACCGGGACAGCGGCCTACGAGCAGTACTTC. Its translation: CASSSTGTAAYEQYF.